Presented here are 29 T cell receptor beta chains from one specimen sequenced in a study of CD8 T cells in Susac syndrome. After extraction with the RNeasy kit, roughly 0.45 to 1 ug of the RNA was reverse transcribed using random hexamers. A single record per CDR3 protein comes from TCRdb applying MiXCR to the immunoSEQ multiplex PCR reads. The repertoire holds around 130,000 distinct CDR3 sequences, with less than 95% as singletons. Sequenced sample: CD4+ T cells from PBMCs. These receptors were taken from a human donor in good health.

The CDR3 spells CSAGAGTANTEAFF. The DNA for the CDR3 is TGCAGTGCTGGTGCCGGGACAGCGAACACTGAAGCTTTCTTT. The gene calls are TRBV20-1 and TRBJ1-1; TRBD1 agrees at 7 bases. The germline V gene encodes CDR1 DFQATT and CDR2 SNEGSKA (reference sequence). The CDR3 has 14 amino acids. After removal of 5 bases from V and 1 base from J, the junction contained 7 bases not matched to a gene.

V usage is TRBV5-4 and J usage is TRBJ2-5; D remains ambiguous. Between the trimmed V and J ends, which lost 0 bases and 2 bases, there was a span of 11 bases. CDR3 size: 15 residues. CDR1 and CDR2 from the germline V gene are SGHNT and YYREEE (reference sequence). The CDR3: CASSLDPTTQETQYF. CDR3 sequence (DNA): TGTGCCAGCAGCTTGGACCCGACCACTCAAGAGACCCAGTACTTC.

J is TRBJ2-7 and V is TRBV30; 8 positions match TRBD1. Germline CDR1 reads GTSNPN; CDR2 reads SVGIG (reference sequence). J gave up 5 bases and V 2 bases, and 8 bases lay outside the gene matches. This CDR3 contains 14 residues. CDR3 DNA sequence: TGTGCCTGGAGTCCGAACTTGACAGGGGACGAGCAGTACTTC. Its protein product is CAWSPNLTGDEQYF.

The V and J genes are TRBV30 and TRBJ1-1, with TRBD1 matching 7 bases. V was pared by 8 bases and J by 2 bases, with 5 bases of the junction left unmatched. The germline V gene encodes CDR1 GTSNPN and CDR2 SVGIG (reference sequence). The CDR3 has 12 residues. For the CDR3, the DNA is TGTGCCACGGACAGGCCTAACACTGAAGCTTTCTTT. This codes for CATDRPNTEAFF.

This chain joins TRBV6-5 and TRBJ1-1; D gene unclear. CDR1 MNHEY and CDR2 SVGAGI come from the germline V gene. The CDR3 contains 13 residues. Between the trimmed V and J ends, which lost 3 bases and 0 bases, there was a span of 5 bases. This chain's CDR3 is CASSYVMNTEAFF. CDR3 sequence (DNA): TGTGCCAGCAGTTATGTGATGAACACTGAAGCTTTCTTT.

This clonotype has a single count. This chain joins TRBV29-1 and TRBJ1-5; no firm D call. Germline V gene lookup returns CDR1 SQVTM and CDR2 ANQGSEA. V lost 6 bases, J lost 7 bases, and 13 bases lay in between. The CDR3 spans 12 residues. The CDR3: CSVREGLQPQHF. For the CDR3, the DNA is TGCAGCGTCCGGGAAGGGTTACAGCCCCAGCATTTT.

The gene calls are TRBV7-2 and TRBJ2-3, with 10 nucleotides matching TRBD2. Germline loops: CDR1 SGHTA, CDR2 FQGNSA. This CDR3 comprises 16 residues. V dropped 2 bases and J dropped 5; count of bases not matched to a gene: 7. CDR3 nucleotides: TGTGCCAGCAGCTTACTAGCGGGAGTCGGCAAAGATACGCAGTATTTT. Translated, it gives CASSLLAGVGKDTQYF.

The J gene is TRBJ1-3, the V gene TRBV3-1; TRBD1 matches at 7 bases. The CDR3 contains 19 residues. V shed 2 bases, J shed 0 bases, and the junction held 13 bases outside the gene matches. Germline V CDR1 and CDR2: LGHDT, YNNKEL (reference sequence). CDR3 in amino acids: CASSQLITGTASSGNTIYF. CDR3 coding DNA: TGTGCCAGCAGCCAACTAATTACCGGGACAGCAAGCTCTGGAAACACCATATATTTT.

This chain joins TRBV12-3 or TRBV12-4 and TRBJ1-1, with a tentative D call TRBD1 (5 bases). Trimming took 6 bases from V and 0 from J, leaving 11 bases between them. The CDR3 runs to 14 residues. CDR3 coding DNA: TGTGCCAGCAGGCAGGGACGGTTGAACACTGAAGCTTTCTTT. This encodes CASRQGRLNTEAFF.

The chain uses TRBV6-5 and TRBJ2-5; D remains unclear. The CDR3 is 15 amino acids. From germline, CDR1 is MNHEY and CDR2 SVGAGI. Trimming took off 5 bases at V and 5 bases at J, with 18 bases between the two ends. The chain's CDR3 is CASSRGKVTGETQYF. Here the CDR3 DNA reads TGTGCCAGCAGTCGTGGCAAAGTGACTGGGGAGACCCAGTACTTC.

The gene calls are TRBV28 and TRBJ1-5; 8 nucleotides align to TRBD1. The ends lost 11 bases at V and 5 bases at J; junction bases unmatched: 17. The CDR3 is 16 amino acids. Germline V gene sequence: CDR1 MDHEN, CDR2 SYDVKM. CDR3 sequence (DNA): TGTGCCTCCTCCACAAACTCCGGACAGGGCTATCAGCCCCAGCATTTT. Its translation is CASSTNSGQGYQPQHF.

The genes are TRBV11-2 and TRBJ2-1, with 10 positions matching TRBD1. The V gene end was trimmed by 3 bases and the J gene end by 0 bases; junction bases not matched to a gene: 20. The CDR3 runs to 22 residues. Looked up from germline, CDR1 is SGHAT and CDR2 is FQNNGV. The CDR3 reads CASSFPKLSRDRGPSSYNEQFF. The CDR3 DNA reads TGTGCCAGCAGCTTTCCTAAACTGTCCCGGGACAGGGGCCCTAGCTCCTACAATGAGCAGTTCTTC.

This clonotype has just one count. The CDR3 is CASSYVAQLLSGANVLTF. As DNA, the CDR3 is TGTGCCAGCAGTTATGTAGCACAGCTGCTATCTGGGGCCAACGTCCTGACTTTC. The chain combines TRBV6-5 with TRBJ2-6; D is ambiguous. The V end lost 3 bases, the J end lost 1 base, and 16 bases lay between the germline ends. The CDR3 is 18 residues long. Germline assignment: CDR1 MNHEY and CDR2 SVGAGI.

In this sample, this clonotype turned up once. The chain combines TRBV4-3 with TRBJ2-3; 12 bases align to TRBD2. Germline lookup yields CDR1 LGHNA and CDR2 YSLEER. The CDR3 contains 19 residues. The J segment lost 2 bases and the V segment lost 0 bases, leaving 9 bases of the junction unmatched. CDR3 residues: CASSQDQAGLAGNTDTQYF. The DNA of the CDR3 is TGCGCCAGCAGCCAAGATCAGGCTGGACTAGCGGGAAACACAGATACGCAGTATTTT.

This sequence joins TRBV18 and TRBJ2-7; 11 nucleotides match TRBD2. The V and J ends lost 1 base and 5 bases, in that order; junction bases with no gene match: 7. The CDR3 runs to 16 residues. Germline V CDR1 and CDR2: KGHSH, LQKENI. CDR3 DNA: TGTGCCAGCTCACCACGGATAGCGGGAGGGCCCGACGAGCAGTACTTC. Residues: CASSPRIAGGPDEQYF.

The chain joins TRBV4-2 to TRBJ2-5; 7 bases are shared with TRBD2. The CDR3 totals 15 residues. The V gene end was trimmed by 1 base and the J gene end by 4 bases; junction bases not matched to a gene: 6. The germline V gene encodes CDR1 LGHNA and CDR2 YNFKEQ. In DNA, the CDR3 is TGTGCCAGCAGCCAAGCGCAAGCGGGAAGAGAGACCCAGTACTTC. Residues: CASSQAQAGRETQYF.

The chain employs TRBV5-1 and TRBJ2-3, with 12 bases matching TRBD2. Germline V lookup: CDR1 SGHRS, CDR2 YFSETQ. The CDR3 covers 17 residues. V dropped 1 base and J dropped 2; count of bases not matched to a gene: 5. CDR3 nucleotides: TGCGCCAGCAGCTTGCAACTAGCGGGAGGTTACACAGATACGCAGTATTTT. Residues: CASSLQLAGGYTDTQYF.

The gene calls are TRBV19 and TRBJ1-3; D remains unclear. The germline V gene encodes CDR1 LNHDA and CDR2 SQIVND (reference sequence). This CDR3 has 14 residues. V was shortened by 8 bases and J by 2 bases, with 13 bases between the two germline ends. CDR3 sequence (DNA): TGTGCCAGTTCGACAACCCGAACTGGAAACACCATATATTTT. Protein: CASSTTRTGNTIYF.

V gene TRBV5-1 combines with J gene TRBJ2-7; TRBD2 agrees at 9 bases. With 0 bases clipped from V and 2 bases from J, the junction kept 3 bases outside the gene matches. Germline values: CDR1 SGHRS, CDR2 YFSETQ. This CDR3 contains 15 residues. The CDR3 bases are TGCGCCAGCAGCTTGGAAGGCGGGAGGGCCTACGAGCAGTACTTC. Its translation: CASSLEGGRAYEQYF.

The rearrangement uses TRBV27 and TRBJ2-2; TRBD2 aligns across 9 bases. After removal of 8 bases from V and 4 bases from J, the junction contained 11 bases not matched to a gene. The CDR3 sequence is 16 residues long. The germline V gene encodes CDR1 MNHEY and CDR2 SMNVEV (reference sequence). The DNA for the CDR3 is TGTGCCAGCTTCACAACGGCGGGGGGGACCACCGGGGAGCTGTTTTTT. Translation gives CASFTTAGGTTGELFF.

V and J are TRBV6-2 or TRBV6-3 and TRBJ2-2, with 12 bases identical to TRBD1. Trimming cost V 6 bases and J 7 bases; bases outside gene matches: 6. The CDR3 is 15 residues long. The germline gives CDR1 MNHEY, CDR2 SVGEGT. CDR3 loop: CASSPGQGAVGELFF. The CDR3 nucleotides read TGTGCCAGCAGCCCGGGACAGGGGGCGGTCGGGGAGCTGTTTTTT.

The chain recombines TRBV5-6 with TRBJ2-7, with 11 bases that match TRBD2. V gave up 4 bases and J gave up 2 bases; unmatched junction bases: 5. Germline V gene data show CDR1 as SGHDT and CDR2 as YYEEEE. The CDR3 is made up of 15 amino acids. The CDR3 here is CASSDSGRAPYEQYF. The CDR3 coding sequence is TGTGCCAGCAGCGATAGCGGGAGGGCCCCCTACGAGCAGTACTTC. Combining the CDR3 with reference TRBV5-6 and TRBJ2-7 gives the whole variable domain DAGVTQSPTHLIKTRGQQVTLRCSPKSGHDTVSWYQQALGQGPQFIFQYYEEEERQRGNFPDRFSGHQFPNYSSELNVNALLLGDSALYLCASSDSGRAPYEQYFGPGTRLTVT.

The V and J genes are TRBV10-3 and TRBJ1-5; D is possibly TRBD1 (5 bases). Germline V gives CDR1 ENHRY, CDR2 SYGVKD. The CDR3 length is 15 residues. V was trimmed by 3 bases and J by 3 bases, leaving 12 bases between them. Here the CDR3 DNA reads TGTGCCATCAGTGAACGGGGACCAACCAATCAGCCCCAGCATTTT. Protein: CAISERGPTNQPQHF.

The chain recombines TRBV24-1 with TRBJ2-7; D is ambiguous. V lost 12 bases and J 5 bases, leaving 16 bases between the germline ends. The CDR3 is 12 residues long. Germline-derived CDR1 and CDR2 are KGHDR and SFDVKD. The CDR3 here is CAPTIVFHEQYF. The CDR3 nucleotides read TGTGCCCCCACGATAGTCTTCCACGAGCAGTACTTC.

The chain has TRBV7-2 and TRBJ2-5, with a possible D match to TRBD2 (6 bases). V was trimmed by 5 bases and J by 5 bases, leaving 24 bases between them. Germline CDR1 and CDR2: SGHTA and FQGNSA. The CDR3 consists of 17 residues. CDR3 protein: CASSQSRDSQFEETQYF. CDR3 DNA: TGTGCCAGCAGCCAATCCCGGGACTCACAATTCGAGGAGACCCAGTACTTC.

The chain recombines TRBV28 with TRBJ2-2, with D possibly matching TRBD2 (5 bases). This CDR3 is 13 amino acids long. The V gene lost 7 bases and the J gene lost 6 bases, with 12 bases spanning the gap. The germline V gene has CDR1 MDHEN and CDR2 SYDVKM. DNA for the CDR3: TGTGCCAGCACTCCCTTCGGGGCCGGGGAGCTGTTTTTT. Its protein is CASTPFGAGELFF.

The chain recombines TRBV20-1 with TRBJ2-3, with TRBD2 identical over 8 bases. V shed 0 bases, J shed 10 bases, and the junction held 9 bases outside the gene matches. Germline V gene sequence: CDR1 DFQATT, CDR2 SNEGSKA (reference sequence). There are 14 residues in the CDR3. CDR3 loop: CSARDPSGLVAQYF. The CDR3 DNA is TGCAGTGCTAGAGACCCCTCGGGACTAGTGGCGCAGTATTTT.

J is TRBJ1-5 and V is TRBV30, with D possibly TRBD1 on 5 matching bases. CDR1 and CDR2 (germline): GTSNPN, SVGIG (reference sequence). V was pared by 0 bases and J by 6 bases, with 9 bases between. The CDR3 contains 13 residues. The CDR3 here is CAWSVEGIQPQHF. The CDR3 DNA reads as TGTGCCTGGAGTGTTGAGGGGATTCAGCCCCAGCATTTT.

V is TRBV12-3 or TRBV12-4 and J is TRBJ2-1; 9 bases map to TRBD2. With V trimmed by 1 base and J by 8 bases, 9 bases remained unmatched. The CDR3 extends over 16 amino acids. The DNA of the CDR3 is TGTGCCAGCAGTTTAGGGAGTTGGCGGGAGGGCTATGAGCAGTTCTTC. This encodes CASSLGSWREGYEQFF.